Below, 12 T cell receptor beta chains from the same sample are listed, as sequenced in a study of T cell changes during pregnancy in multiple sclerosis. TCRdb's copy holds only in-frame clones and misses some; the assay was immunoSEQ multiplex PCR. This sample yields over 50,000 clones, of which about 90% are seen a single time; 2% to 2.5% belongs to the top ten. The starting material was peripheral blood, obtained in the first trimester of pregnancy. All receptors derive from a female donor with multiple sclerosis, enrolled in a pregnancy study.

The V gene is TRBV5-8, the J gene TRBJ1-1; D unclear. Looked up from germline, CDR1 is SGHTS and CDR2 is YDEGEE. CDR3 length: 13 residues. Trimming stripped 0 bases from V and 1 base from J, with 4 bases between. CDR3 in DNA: TGTGCCAGCAGCTTGGTCCGGAACACTGAAGCTTTCTTT. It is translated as CASSLVRNTEAFF.

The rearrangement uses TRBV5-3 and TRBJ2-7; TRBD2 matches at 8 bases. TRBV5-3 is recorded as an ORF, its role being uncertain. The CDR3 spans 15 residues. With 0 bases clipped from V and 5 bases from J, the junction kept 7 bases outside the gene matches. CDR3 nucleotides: TGTGCCAGAAGCTTGGCGGGTAGCGGGACCGACGAGCAGTACTTC. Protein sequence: CARSLAGSGTDEQYF.

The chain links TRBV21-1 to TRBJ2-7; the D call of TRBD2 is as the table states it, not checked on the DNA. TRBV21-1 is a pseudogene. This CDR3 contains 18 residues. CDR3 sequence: CASSKQDVMDTSGYEQYF. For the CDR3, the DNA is TGTGCCAGCAGCAAGCAGGACGTAATGGACACTAGCGGCTACGAGCAGTACTTC.

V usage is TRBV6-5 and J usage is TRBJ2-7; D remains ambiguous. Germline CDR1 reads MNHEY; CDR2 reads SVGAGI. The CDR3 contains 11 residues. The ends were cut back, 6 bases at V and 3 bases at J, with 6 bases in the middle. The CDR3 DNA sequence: TGTGCCAGCAGGTCAGACTACGAGCAGTACTTC. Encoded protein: CASRSDYEQYF.

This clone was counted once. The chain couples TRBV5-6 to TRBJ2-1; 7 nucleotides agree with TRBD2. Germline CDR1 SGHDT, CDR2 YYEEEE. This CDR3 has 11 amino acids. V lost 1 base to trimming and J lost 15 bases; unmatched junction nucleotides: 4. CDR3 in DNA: TGTGCCAGCAGCTTGAACGGGAGGCGGTTCTTC. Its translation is CASSLNGRRFF.

The CDR3 region has the DNA TGTGCCAGCAGCCAAGGTAGCGGGAGGGCCTACGAGCAGTACTTC. Its protein is CASSQGSGRAYEQYF. The chain combines TRBV14 with TRBJ2-7; 11 nucleotides agree with TRBD2. V dropped 1 base and J dropped 2; count of bases not matched to a gene: 1. CDR1 SGHDN and CDR2 FVKESK come from the germline V gene. The CDR3 has 15 amino acids.

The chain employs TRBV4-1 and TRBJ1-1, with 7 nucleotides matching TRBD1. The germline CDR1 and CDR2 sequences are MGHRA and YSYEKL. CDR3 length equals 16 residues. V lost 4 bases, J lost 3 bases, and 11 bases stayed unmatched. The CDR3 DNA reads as TGCGCCAGCAGCCCGCTAGACAGGGATCCCTACACTGAAGCTTTCTTT. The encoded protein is CASSPLDRDPYTEAFF.

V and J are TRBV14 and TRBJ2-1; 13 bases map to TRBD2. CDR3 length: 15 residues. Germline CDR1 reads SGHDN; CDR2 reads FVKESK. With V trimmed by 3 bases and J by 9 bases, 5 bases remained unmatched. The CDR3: CASSHGLAGVGEQFF. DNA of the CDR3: TGTGCCAGCAGCCACGGACTAGCGGGAGTTGGTGAGCAGTTCTTC.

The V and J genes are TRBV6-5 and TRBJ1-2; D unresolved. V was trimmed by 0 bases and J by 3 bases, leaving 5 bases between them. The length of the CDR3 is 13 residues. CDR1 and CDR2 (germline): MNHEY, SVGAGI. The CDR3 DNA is TGTGCCAGCAGTTACTCGGCGGACTATGGCTACACCTTC. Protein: CASSYSADYGYTF.

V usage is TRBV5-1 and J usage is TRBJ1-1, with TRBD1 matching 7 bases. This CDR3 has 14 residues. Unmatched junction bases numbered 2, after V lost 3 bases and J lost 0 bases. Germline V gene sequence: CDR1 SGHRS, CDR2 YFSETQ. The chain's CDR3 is CASSYRGLNTEAFF. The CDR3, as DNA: TGCGCCAGCAGCTACAGGGGATTGAACACTGAAGCTTTCTTT. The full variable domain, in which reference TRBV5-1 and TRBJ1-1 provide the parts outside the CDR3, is KAGVTQTPRYLIKTRGQQVTLSCSPISGHRSVSWYQQTPGQGLQFLFEYFSETQRNKGNFPGRFSGRQFSNSRSEMNVSTLELGDSALYLCASSYRGLNTEAFFGQGTRLTVV.

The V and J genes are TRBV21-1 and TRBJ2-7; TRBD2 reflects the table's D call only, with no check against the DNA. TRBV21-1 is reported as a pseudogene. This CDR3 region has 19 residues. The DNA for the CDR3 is TGTGCCAGCAGCAACCCTGGACTAGCGGGAGGGCGGAGCTCCTACGAGCAGTACTTC. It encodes CASSNPGLAGGRSSYEQYF.

CDR3: CASSFLAGDNEQYF. The CDR3 coding sequence is TGTGCCAGCAGTTTTCTAGCGGGAGATAACGAGCAGTACTTC. This chain connects TRBV27 to TRBJ2-7; TRBD2 matches at 10 bases. There are 14 residues in the CDR3. The junction had 4 bases not matched to a gene; V was cut back by 3 bases and J by 5 bases. CDR1 is MNHEY and CDR2 is SMNVEV in the germline V gene (reference sequence).